This T cell receptor (beta chain) derives from a study of control samples from healthy donors and cancer patients. Germline CDR1 LGHDT, CDR2 YNNKEL (reference sequence). V was pared by 0 bases and J by 1 base, with 2 bases of the junction left unmatched. CDR3 size: 17 residues. Using immunoSEQ multiplex PCR, the repertoire was profiled, and TCRdb retains in-frame clones only, with some absent. The sample has roughly 29,000 clones; roughly nine tenths are singletons. This chain links TRBV3-1 (or the pseudogene TRBV3-2) with TRBJ2-4, with 11 bases that match TRBD2. This clonotype originated in a female donor with melanoma. The sample comprised formalin-fixed, paraffin-embedded tissue. The CDR3 loop reads CASSQERLAGAKNIQYF. The CDR3 coding sequence is TGTGCCAGCAGCCAAGAGAGACTAGCGGGGGCCAAAAACATTCAGTACTTC.